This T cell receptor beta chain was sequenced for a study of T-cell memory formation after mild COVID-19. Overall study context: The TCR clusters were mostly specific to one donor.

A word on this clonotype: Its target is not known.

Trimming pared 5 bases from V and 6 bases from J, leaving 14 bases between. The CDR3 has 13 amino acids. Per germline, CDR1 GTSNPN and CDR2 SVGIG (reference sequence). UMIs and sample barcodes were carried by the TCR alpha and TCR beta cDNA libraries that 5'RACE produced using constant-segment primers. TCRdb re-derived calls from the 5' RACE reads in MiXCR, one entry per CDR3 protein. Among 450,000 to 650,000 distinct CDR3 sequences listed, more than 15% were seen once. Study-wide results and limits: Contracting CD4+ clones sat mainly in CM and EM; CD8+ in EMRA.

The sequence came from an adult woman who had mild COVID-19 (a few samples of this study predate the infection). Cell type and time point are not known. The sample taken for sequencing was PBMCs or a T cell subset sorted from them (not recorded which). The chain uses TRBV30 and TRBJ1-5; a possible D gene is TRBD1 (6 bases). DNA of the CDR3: TGTGCCTGGGAGTACAGGGTCGGTCAGCCCCAGCATTTT. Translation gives CAWEYRVGQPQHF.